Each of the 18 T cell receptor beta chains below was sequenced from the same sample in a study of blood T cell repertoires in COVID-19 (dated by TCRdb to 2020 to 2021). The method behind the library was the immunoSEQ multiplex PCR assay. The table was pulled from immuneACCESS by TCRdb, which kept in-frame rearrangements only. Such tables lose some clones; where checked, under half of the loss comes from unresolved V genes, and the rest has no known cause. The sample records about 260,000 clones, 84% of which are singletons. The leading ten clones occupy under 5% of the sample. What was sequenced was peripheral blood. All receptors come from a man in his sixties with acute or convalescent COVID-19.

The J gene is TRBJ2-7, the V gene TRBV10-2, with 8 bases lining up with TRBD2. Germline-derived CDR1 and CDR2 are WSHSY and SAAADI. Trimming took 0 bases from V and 2 from J; bases not matched to a gene: 3. CDR3 length: 15 amino acids. The CDR3 is CASSESSGVAYEQYF. The DNA of the CDR3 is TGCGCCAGCAGTGAGTCTAGCGGGGTCGCCTACGAGCAGTACTTC.

This clone appeared a single time. This rearrangement joins TRBV6-1 to TRBJ1-2, with D tentatively TRBD1 (6 bases). The CDR3 extends over 15 amino acids. V lost 2 bases to trimming and J lost 4 bases, with 14 bases between them. The V gene's germline CDR1 is MNHNS and CDR2 SASEGT. CDR3 nucleotides: TGTGCCAGCAGTGAATTAGGGGGACGGATCTATGGCTACACCTTC. It codes for CASSELGGRIYGYTF.

The rearrangement links TRBV13 to TRBJ2-7; 8 nucleotides match TRBD1. The CDR3 loop spans 15 amino acids. Per the germline V gene, CDR1 is PRHDT and CDR2 is FYEKMQ (reference sequence). The ends lost 5 bases at V and 0 bases at J; junction bases unmatched: 6. The CDR3: CASSPGQGPSYEQYF. For the CDR3, the DNA is TGTGCCAGCAGCCCAGGACAGGGCCCCTCCTACGAGCAGTACTTC. The full variable domain, completed using reference TRBV13 and TRBJ2-7, is AAGVIQSPRHLIKEKRETATLKCYPIPRHDTVYWYQQGPGQDPQFLISFYEKMQSDKGSIPDRFSAQQFSDYHSELNMSSLELGDSALYFCASSPGQGPSYEQYFGPGTRLTVT.

The chain has TRBV27 and TRBJ2-7; the D is unclear. This CDR3 contains 15 residues. Per the germline V gene, CDR1 is MNHEY and CDR2 is SMNVEV (reference sequence). The germline V and J ends were trimmed by 6 bases and 3 bases, with 18 bases remaining between them. The DNA for the CDR3 is TGTGCCAGCAGCCTAACAGAAGAACCCGTCTACGAGCAGTACTTC. It is translated as CASSLTEEPVYEQYF.

The chain uses TRBV30 and TRBJ2-3, with D perhaps matching TRBD2 (7 bases). V lost 2 bases to trimming and J lost 5 bases, with 14 bases between them. The CDR3 covers 14 residues. Germline CDR1 reads GTSNPN; CDR2 reads SVGIG (reference sequence). CDR3 region: CAWSRGGRVDTQYF. The CDR3 coding sequence is TGTGCCTGGAGTAGGGGGGGGCGGGTAGATACGCAGTATTTT.

The chain recombines TRBV12-1 with TRBJ2-7; the DNA was not compared with TRBD2, the D call given in the table. TRBV12-1 is a documented pseudogene. The CDR3 spans 14 residues. The CDR3 reads CASRMLAGTYEQYF. In DNA form, the CDR3 reads TGTGCCAGCAGGATGCTAGCGGGGACCTACGAGCAGTACTTC.

This sequence joins TRBV5-1 and TRBJ2-2; weak D call: TRBD1 (5 bases). The CDR3 is made up of 15 amino acids. CDR1 SGHRS and CDR2 YFSETQ come from the germline V gene. V lost 3 bases to trimming and J lost 0 bases, with 9 bases between them. CDR3 in amino acids: CASSSDNTNTGELFF. In nucleotides, the CDR3 is TGCGCCAGCAGCTCGGACAATACGAACACCGGGGAGCTGTTTTTT. Complete variable domain (other parts from reference TRBV5-1 and TRBJ2-2): KAGVTQTPRYLIKTRGQQVTLSCSPISGHRSVSWYQQTPGQGLQFLFEYFSETQRNKGNFPGRFSGRQFSNSRSEMNVSTLELGDSALYLCASSSDNTNTGELFFGEGSRLTVL.

V is TRBV11-2 and J is TRBJ1-4; D uncertain. The CDR3 length is 16 residues. Germline CDR1 is SGHAT and CDR2 is FQNNGV. Trimming took off 6 bases at V and 4 bases at J, with 18 bases between the two ends. This CDR3 reads CASRSSAGSYNEKLFF. The CDR3 nucleotides are TGTGCCAGCAGATCCTCCGCCGGGTCCTATAATGAAAAACTGTTTTTT.

This rearrangement joins TRBV21-1 to TRBJ2-3; TRBD2, the table's D call, was not compared with the DNA. TRBV21-1 is described as a pseudogene. The CDR3 consists of 16 residues. CDR3 sequence (DNA): TGTGCCAGCAGCAAAGGGGGACTAGCGGGGTCGGATACGCAGTATTTT. It specifies CASSKGGLAGSDTQYF.

The rearrangement links TRBV5-1 to TRBJ2-7, with 7 bases identical to TRBD2. Losses at the gene ends were 6 bases for V and 2 bases for J; bases not matched to a gene: 5. The germline V gene encodes CDR1 SGHRS and CDR2 YFSETQ. CDR3 length: 13 residues. CDR3 sequence: CASNLGGAYEQYF. The DNA for the CDR3 is TGCGCCAGCAACCTGGGGGGGGCCTACGAGCAGTACTTC. The variable domain in full, with the rest retrieved from reference TRBV5-1 and TRBJ2-7, is KAGVTQTPRYLIKTRGQQVTLSCSPISGHRSVSWYQQTPGQGLQFLFEYFSETQRNKGNFPGRFSGRQFSNSRSEMNVSTLELGDSALYLCASNLGGAYEQYFGPGTRLTVT.

The sample holds one count of this clone. J is TRBJ2-7 and V is TRBV6-5, with D perhaps matching TRBD1 (6 bases). CDR3 length: 14 residues. The V gene's germline CDR1 is MNHEY and CDR2 SVGAGI. Deletions cut 4 bases from V and 2 bases from J, with 12 bases between. CDR3 DNA sequence: TGTGCCAGCAGTTCCAGGGGATCCCCCTACGAGCAGTACTTC. It encodes CASSSRGSPYEQYF.

This clone has a single count. V gene TRBV7-3 combines with J gene TRBJ2-2, with D possibly being TRBD1 (5 bases). Looked up from germline, CDR1 is SGHTA and CDR2 is FQGTGA. The V and J ends lost 1 base and 0 bases respectively, with 21 bases between them. The CDR3 totals 20 residues. CDR3 amino acids: CASSLRPGRARTPNTGELFF. CDR3 nucleotide sequence: TGTGCCAGCAGCTTAAGGCCCGGCAGGGCTCGGACCCCGAACACCGGGGAGCTGTTTTTT.

V is TRBV9 and J is TRBJ2-2; the D gene is possibly TRBD1 (5 bases). The V gene's germline CDR1 is SGDLS and CDR2 YYNGEE. Trimming pared 2 bases from V and 2 bases from J, leaving 10 bases between. The CDR3 consists of 15 residues. CDR3 DNA: TGTGCCAGCAGCGTTCAGGACACAAACACCGGGGAGCTGTTTTTT. This codes for CASSVQDTNTGELFF.

This sequence joins TRBV18 and TRBJ1-5, with D possibly being TRBD1 (5 bases). Germline loops: CDR1 KGHSH, CDR2 LQKENI. The CDR3 length is 13 residues. Trimming left V 3 bases short and J 5 bases short, with 8 bases between. CDR3 in amino acids: CASSPTADQPQHF. CDR3 in DNA: TGTGCCAGCTCACCGACAGCAGATCAGCCCCAGCATTTT.

The rearrangement links TRBV2 to TRBJ1-1; no firm D call. Per the germline V gene, CDR1 is SNHLY and CDR2 is FYNNEI. V was clipped by 4 bases and J by 4 bases, with 13 bases between them. The length of the CDR3 is 14 residues. In DNA form, the CDR3 reads TGTGCCAGCAGTGTTGAAGGTGGGAGCACTGAAGCTTTCTTT. The encoded protein is CASSVEGGSTEAFF.

This clone was picked up a small number of times. The chain combines TRBV12-3 or TRBV12-4 with TRBJ2-7; D uncertain. The CDR3 totals 12 residues. V shed 6 bases and J shed 2 bases, with 8 bases lying between them. The CDR3 sequence is CASSRLTYEQYF. CDR3 DNA sequence: TGTGCCAGCAGCCGGTTAACCTACGAGCAGTACTTC.

The chain couples TRBV18 to TRBJ2-5; 10 positions agree with TRBD2. V trimming: 2 bases; J trimming: 4 bases; junction bases outside the gene matches: 7. Per the germline V gene, CDR1 is KGHSH and CDR2 is LQKENI. The CDR3 sequence is 16 residues long. CDR3 DNA: TGTGCCAGCTCACCAGGAGTTAGCGGGGGGCGAGAGACCCAGTACTTC. As protein: CASSPGVSGGRETQYF.

Only a few counts were recorded for this clone. V gene TRBV5-4 combines with J gene TRBJ2-1, with 9 nucleotides matching TRBD2. With V trimmed by 4 bases and J by 7 bases, 9 bases remained unmatched. Germline loops: CDR1 SGHNT, CDR2 YYREEE (reference sequence). The CDR3 loop spans 15 amino acids. Here the CDR3 reads CASSPGTSRLNEQFF. DNA for the CDR3: TGTGCCAGCAGCCCCGGGACTAGCCGACTTAATGAGCAGTTCTTC.